This entry describes one T cell receptor beta chain. These data come from a study of T cell changes during pregnancy in multiple sclerosis. Libraries were prepared by immunoSEQ multiplex PCR; TCRdb keeps only in-frame clonotypes and omits some of them. The data contain almost 65,000 clones, approximately 90% of them singletons. There are 20 residues in the CDR3. Germline V gene lookup returns CDR1 SGDLS and CDR2 YYNGEE. Trimming took off 0 bases at V and 0 bases at J, with 19 bases between the two ends. The chain recombines TRBV9 with TRBJ2-6; no clear D. Here the sequenced sample was peripheral blood, taken in the first trimester of pregnancy. This receptor was identified in a female donor with multiple sclerosis, enrolled in a pregnancy study. CDR3 residues: CASSVGPRIGEVSGANVLTF. In DNA form, the CDR3 reads TGTGCCAGCAGCGTAGGCCCCCGGATAGGAGAAGTCTCTGGGGCCAACGTCCTGACTTTC. Using reference TRBV9 and TRBJ2-6 for the parts outside the CDR3, the full variable domain is DSGVTQTPKHLITATGQRVTLRCSPRSGDLSVYWYQQSLDQGLQFLIQYYNGEERAKGNILERFSAQQFPDLHSELNLSSLELGDSALYFCASSVGPRIGEVSGANVLTFGAGSRLTVL.